These 32 T cell receptor beta chains came from one sample sequenced in a study of lymphopenia after photon versus proton radiotherapy. Only in-frame clones appear in the TCRdb table, and some are missing; sequencing was by immunoSEQ multiplex PCR. The table records more than 15,000 clones, about 83% of them present only once. The sample here was peripheral blood, taken from a patient treated with photon-based radiotherapy. The receptors stem from a woman aged 50 to 65 with pancreatic cancer.

The chain links TRBV29-1 to TRBJ1-4; no reliable D call. With 5 bases removed from V and 6 bases from J, the gap between germline ends came to 22 bases. Per germline, CDR1 SQVTM and CDR2 ANQGSEA. This CDR3 is built from 16 residues. As DNA, the CDR3 is TGCAGCGTTCAGCCGGGTATGAGTGGAGCGGATGAAAAACTGTTTTTT. This codes for CSVQPGMSGADEKLFF. Variable domain in full (rest from reference TRBV29-1 and TRBJ1-4): SAVISQKPSRDICQRGTSLTIQCQVDSQVTMMFWYRQQPGQSLTLIATANQGSEATYESGFVIDKFPISRPNLTFSTLTVSNMSPEDSSIYLCSVQPGMSGADEKLFFGSGTQLSVL.

This chain joins TRBV28 and TRBJ2-3; D is perhaps TRBD1 (5 bases). In germline, CDR1 is MDHEN, CDR2 SYDVKM. The CDR3 extends over 14 amino acids. Deletions cut 5 bases from V and 4 bases from J, with 13 bases between. The CDR3 bases are TGTGCCAGCAGTCTTACAGGATTCGCAGATACGCAGTATTTT. Encoded protein: CASSLTGFADTQYF.

The rearrangement joins TRBV6-5 to TRBJ2-2; 7 positions agree with TRBD2. Trimming removed 6 bases from V and 3 bases from J; junction bases left unmatched: 7. CDR1 is MNHEY and CDR2 is SVGAGI in the germline V gene. The CDR3 is 15 amino acids. The CDR3: CASRLGGGDTGELFF. CDR3 sequence (DNA): TGTGCCAGCAGACTGGGGGGGGGTGACACCGGGGAGCTGTTTTTT.

This clone has only a few counts. The chain couples TRBV6-5 to TRBJ1-2; unclear D gene. The V gene lost 0 bases and the J gene lost 8 bases, with 19 bases spanning the gap. Germline V lookup: CDR1 MNHEY, CDR2 SVGAGI. The CDR3 contains 16 residues. In nucleotides, the CDR3 is TGTGCCAGCAGTTACTCGAGGTCGGCGGGGAGTAGCGGCTACACCTTC. Its protein is CASSYSRSAGSSGYTF.

The chain is built from TRBV7-8 and TRBJ1-5; 8 nucleotides align to TRBD1. The CDR3 is made up of 16 amino acids. Trimming removed 1 base from V and 7 bases from J; junction bases left unmatched: 9. Per the germline V gene, CDR1 is SGHVS and CDR2 is FQNEAQ. This CDR3 reads CASSLEGQVPGQPQHF. CDR3 nucleotide sequence: TGTGCCAGCAGCTTAGAGGGACAGGTGCCGGGGCAGCCCCAGCATTTT.

The rearrangement joins TRBV5-6 to TRBJ2-3, with 7 bases that match TRBD2. The J segment lost 2 bases and the V segment lost 0 bases, leaving 6 bases of the junction unmatched. CDR3 length: 16 residues. CDR1 and CDR2 (germline): SGHDT, YYEEEE. Written as DNA, the CDR3 is TGTGCCAGCAGCTTGGCGGGGGGACCTATCACAGATACGCAGTATTTT. Translated: CASSLAGGPITDTQYF. Based on the CDR3 plus reference TRBV5-6 and TRBJ2-3, the full variable domain is DAGVTQSPTHLIKTRGQQVTLRCSPKSGHDTVSWYQQALGQGPQFIFQYYEEEERQRGNFPDRFSGHQFPNYSSELNVNALLLGDSALYLCASSLAGGPITDTQYFGPGTRLTVL.

The rearrangement joins TRBV29-1 to TRBJ2-5; TRBD2 might be the D (5 bases). V dropped 4 bases and J dropped 4 bases, with 19 bases sitting between them. The germline V gene has CDR1 SQVTM and CDR2 ANQGSEA. The CDR3 runs to 15 residues. The CDR3 bases are TGCAGCGTTGGAGCGTTAGCGATGACGGGAGAGACCCAGTACTTC. Protein sequence: CSVGALAMTGETQYF.

This clone is termed medium-sized. The genes are TRBV28 and TRBJ2-7; TRBD1 aligns across 10 bases. This CDR3 comprises 14 residues. CDR1 MDHEN and CDR2 SYDVKM come from the germline V gene. Germline trimming cut 3 bases from V and 2 bases from J; bases unmatched to any gene: 1. The CDR3 spells CASSFGTGAYEQYF. The CDR3 nucleotides read TGTGCCAGCAGTTTCGGGACAGGGGCCTACGAGCAGTACTTC.

This chain connects TRBV7-6 to TRBJ2-1; 9 bases line up with TRBD2. Germline values: CDR1 SGHVS, CDR2 FNYEAQ. V shed 5 bases, J shed 2 bases, and the junction held 7 bases outside the gene matches. The CDR3 extends over 16 amino acids. The CDR3 DNA sequence: TGTGCCAGCAGCCAAGGCGGGACTAGCCCCTACAATGAGCAGTTCTTC. The encoded protein is CASSQGGTSPYNEQFF.

The count of this clone is one. The chain combines TRBV9 with TRBJ2-3; D is possibly TRBD1 or TRBD2 (5 bases each). Germline CDR1 SGDLS, CDR2 YYNGEE. The CDR3 is made up of 16 amino acids. Trimming left V 1 base short and J 3 bases short, with 15 bases between. The CDR3 reads CASSVRLGGETDTQYF. DNA of the CDR3: TGTGCCAGCAGCGTACGTCTTGGGGGTGAGACAGATACGCAGTATTTT.

The chain carries TRBV6-6 and TRBJ2-7; D may be TRBD1 (6 bases). In germline, CDR1 is MNHNY, CDR2 SVGAGI (reference sequence). The CDR3 has 14 residues. V was shortened by 8 bases and J by 2 bases, with 16 bases between the two germline ends. Here the CDR3 DNA reads TGTGCCAGCGCTACAGGGAGAACCACCTACGAGCAGTACTTC. The encoded protein is CASATGRTTYEQYF.

The gene calls are TRBV7-2 and TRBJ2-4; unclear D gene. Trimming took off 5 bases at V and 0 bases at J, with 8 bases between the two ends. Germline-derived CDR1 and CDR2 are SGHTA and FQGNSA. The CDR3 has 14 residues. This chain's CDR3 is CASSTQVAKNIQYF. DNA for the CDR3: TGTGCCAGCAGCACCCAGGTAGCCAAAAACATTCAGTACTTC. Full variable domain (outside the CDR3, taken from reference TRBV7-2 and TRBJ2-4): GAGVSQSPSNKVTEKGKDVELRCDPISGHTALYWYRQSLGQGLEFLIYFQGNSAPDKSGLPSDRFSAERTGGSVSTLTIQRTQQEDSAVYLCASSTQVAKNIQYFGAGTRLSVL.

This clone has more than one count but fewer than ten. The V call is TRBV10-3, the J call TRBJ2-2; TRBD1 is a possible D gene (6 bases). This CDR3 is built from 13 residues. The germline V and J ends were trimmed by 11 bases and 1 base, with 11 bases remaining between them. Germline V CDR1 and CDR2: ENHRY, SYGVKD. DNA of the CDR3: TGTGCCGTCCCGGGACAGAACACCGGGGAGCTGTTTTTT. Translating it yields CAVPGQNTGELFF.

There are a few counts of this clone. The chain has TRBV19 and TRBJ1-2; D gene unclear. The CDR3 has 15 residues. CDR1 is LNHDA, CDR2 SQIVND, per germline (reference sequence). With 5 bases removed from V and 8 bases from J, the gap between germline ends came to 21 bases. In DNA, the CDR3 is TGTGCCAGTAGTCAAGTCGCGAGGAAGGAAGAAGGCTACACCTTC. Encoded protein: CASSQVARKEEGYTF.

This clone was recorded only once. V and J are TRBV4-3 and TRBJ1-6; TRBD1 aligns across 9 bases. The CDR3 contains 16 residues. The trim removed 0 bases at V and 8 bases at J, leaving 5 bases unmatched. Germline CDR1 LGHNA, CDR2 YSLEER. Here the CDR3 reads CASSQDLTGGYSPLHF. CDR3 nucleotides: TGCGCCAGCAGCCAAGACCTGACAGGGGGATATTCACCCCTCCACTTT.

This chain links TRBV11-2 with TRBJ2-3, with D possibly being TRBD2 (6 bases). The CDR3 totals 14 residues. The V end was cut by 3 bases, the J end by 2 bases, with 9 bases between. Germline V gene data show CDR1 as SGHAT and CDR2 as FQNNGV. The CDR3 here is CASSFGSITDTQYF. The CDR3 DNA follows: TGTGCCAGCAGCTTCGGGAGCATCACAGATACGCAGTATTTT.

The V call is TRBV6-5, the J call TRBJ1-2, with D uncertain. The CDR3 spans 11 residues. In germline, CDR1 is MNHEY, CDR2 SVGAGI. The V end was cut by 6 bases, the J end by 5 bases, with 7 bases between. In DNA, the CDR3 is TGTGCCAGCAGATACCTGTATGGCTACACCTTC. The encoded protein is CASRYLYGYTF.

The V gene is TRBV5-1, the J gene TRBJ2-5; no definite D call. CDR3 length: 15 residues. V shed 1 base and J shed 5 bases, with 15 bases lying between them. Germline V lookup: CDR1 SGHRS, CDR2 YFSETQ. The CDR3 loop is CASSLSLSLRETQYF. The CDR3 DNA reads as TGCGCCAGCAGCTTGTCCTTAAGCCTCAGGGAGACCCAGTACTTC. Full variable domain (missing parts from reference TRBV5-1 and TRBJ2-5): KAGVTQTPRYLIKTRGQQVTLSCSPISGHRSVSWYQQTPGQGLQFLFEYFSETQRNKGNFPGRFSGRQFSNSRSEMNVSTLELGDSALYLCASSLSLSLRETQYFGPGTRLLVL.

The V and J genes are TRBV10-3 and TRBJ1-1; D unresolved. The CDR3 sequence is 15 residues long. The germline gives CDR1 ENHRY, CDR2 SYGVKD. Trimming removed 0 bases from V and 8 bases from J, with 16 bases in between. The CDR3 DNA is TGTGCCATCAGTGAGTCGACTCATGCTGGTAAGGAAGCTTTCTTT. It specifies CAISESTHAGKEAFF.

The chain couples TRBV19 to TRBJ1-1; D not resolved. CDR3 length: 15 amino acids. Germline V lookup: CDR1 LNHDA, CDR2 SQIVND (reference sequence). Trimming left V 4 bases short and J 0 bases short, with 12 bases between. The CDR3 nucleotides read TGTGCCAGTAGTAGTCGGGTAAGCGTGAACACTGAAGCTTTCTTT. This gives the protein CASSSRVSVNTEAFF.

This chain connects TRBV29-1 to TRBJ2-1, with 13 bases fitting TRBD2. The junction had 0 bases not matched to a gene; V was cut back by 6 bases and J by 4 bases. This CDR3 has 13 amino acids. Germline CDR1 is SQVTM and CDR2 is ANQGSEA. The CDR3 DNA sequence: TGCAGCGTGGGACTAGCGGGATACAATGAGCAGTTCTTC. Its protein product is CSVGLAGYNEQFF.

J is TRBJ1-1 and V is TRBV4-3, with D hard to call. Per germline, CDR1 LGHNA and CDR2 YSLEER. V was trimmed by 0 bases and J by 3 bases, leaving 5 bases between them. The CDR3 totals 13 residues. Here the CDR3 reads CASSQDGDTEAFF. Here the CDR3 DNA reads TGCGCCAGCAGCCAAGACGGGGACACTGAAGCTTTCTTT.

This clone was detected a few times. CDR3 in amino acids: CSVDGRPLGTDEQFF. The CDR3 nucleotides are TGCAGCGTCGACGGACGACCATTGGGGACAGATGAGCAGTTCTTC. This chain links TRBV29-1 with TRBJ2-1; TRBD1 aligns across 7 bases. The CDR3 spans 15 residues. V gave up 6 bases and J gave up 8 bases; unmatched junction bases: 16. Germline-derived CDR1 and CDR2 are SQVTM and ANQGSEA.

The chain is built from TRBV15 and TRBJ2-3; weak D call: TRBD2 (6 bases). V was clipped by 3 bases and J by 1 base, with 17 bases between them. This CDR3 region has 17 residues. CDR1 LNHNV and CDR2 YYDKDF come from the germline V gene (reference sequence). The CDR3 DNA reads TGTGCCACCAGCAGTTTGGTCACGGGGGAACGCACAGATACGCAGTATTTT. The encoded protein is CATSSLVTGERTDTQYF.

The V gene is TRBV15, the J gene TRBJ2-5; D is uncertain. V was trimmed by 0 bases and J by 1 base, leaving 6 bases between them. Germline V gene sequence: CDR1 LNHNV, CDR2 YYDKDF (reference sequence). CDR3 length: 14 residues. CDR3 sequence reads: CATSRDNSQETQYF. The CDR3 nucleotides are TGTGCCACCAGCAGAGATAACAGCCAAGAGACCCAGTACTTC.

The chain combines TRBV29-1 with TRBJ1-5; 8 bases line up with TRBD1. The CDR3 is 15 residues long. The germline CDR1 and CDR2 sequences are SQVTM and ANQGSEA. Trimming at V came to 4 bases and at J to 4 bases, leaving 9 bases not matched to a gene. The CDR3 reads CSVGIGQGFNQPQHF. CDR3 nucleotide sequence: TGCAGCGTTGGCATCGGACAGGGTTTTAATCAGCCCCAGCATTTT.

There are a few counts of this clone. This chain joins TRBV14 and TRBJ1-3; D remains ambiguous. Trimming shortened V by 1 base and J by 3 bases, and 10 bases separated the two germline ends. The CDR3 extends over 15 amino acids. Germline V gene lookup returns CDR1 SGHDN and CDR2 FVKESK. CDR3 loop: CASSQVHRGGNTIYF. CDR3 nucleotide sequence: TGTGCCAGCAGCCAAGTACACCGAGGTGGAAACACCATATATTTT.

This clone was recorded only once. This chain connects TRBV27 to TRBJ2-3; 8 nucleotides match TRBD2. Germline CDR1 MNHEY, CDR2 SMNVEV (reference sequence). The CDR3 is 16 amino acids. V lost 1 base, J lost 3 bases, and 6 bases stayed unmatched. Written as DNA, the CDR3 is TGTGCCAGCAGTTTATTGTTCCGGGAGGGGACAGATACGCAGTATTTT. It translates to CASSLLFREGTDTQYF.

The rearrangement uses TRBV4-1 and TRBJ2-3; 9 nucleotides align to TRBD2. This CDR3 spans 17 amino acids. CDR1 and CDR2 from the germline V gene are MGHRA and YSYEKL. With V trimmed by 0 bases and J by 4 bases, 8 bases remained unmatched. The CDR3 DNA follows: TGCGCCAGCAGCCAAGATGGGGCGGGAGGGCCCGCAGATACGCAGTATTTT. Amino acid sequence: CASSQDGAGGPADTQYF.

CDR3 amino acids: CASSKTSGRTIPETQYF. The CDR3 DNA follows: TGTGCCAGCAGTAAGACTAGCGGGAGGACCATCCCAGAGACCCAGTACTTC. The chain is built from TRBV2 and TRBJ2-5; 13 bases are shared with TRBD2. Looked up from germline, CDR1 is SNHLY and CDR2 is FYNNEI. The CDR3 totals 17 residues. Trimming cost V 5 bases and J 4 bases; bases outside gene matches: 10.

J is TRBJ1-2 and V is TRBV7-2, with TRBD1 matching 7 bases. The CDR3 spans 12 residues. The germline gives CDR1 SGHTA, CDR2 FQGNSA. V was pared by 4 bases and J by 5 bases, with 1 base of the junction left unmatched. The CDR3 loop is CASSSQGYGYTF. DNA for the CDR3: TGTGCCAGCAGCTCACAGGGGTATGGCTACACCTTC.

The CDR3 sequence is CASSRGPLDTQYF. The CDR3 DNA is TGTGCCAGCAGTCGCGGGCCTCTAGATACGCAGTATTTT. The rearrangement joins TRBV9 to TRBJ2-3; tentative D call: TRBD2 (5 bases). Per germline, CDR1 SGDLS and CDR2 YYNGEE. The CDR3 totals 13 residues. V lost 5 bases and J lost 5, with 12 bases in between.